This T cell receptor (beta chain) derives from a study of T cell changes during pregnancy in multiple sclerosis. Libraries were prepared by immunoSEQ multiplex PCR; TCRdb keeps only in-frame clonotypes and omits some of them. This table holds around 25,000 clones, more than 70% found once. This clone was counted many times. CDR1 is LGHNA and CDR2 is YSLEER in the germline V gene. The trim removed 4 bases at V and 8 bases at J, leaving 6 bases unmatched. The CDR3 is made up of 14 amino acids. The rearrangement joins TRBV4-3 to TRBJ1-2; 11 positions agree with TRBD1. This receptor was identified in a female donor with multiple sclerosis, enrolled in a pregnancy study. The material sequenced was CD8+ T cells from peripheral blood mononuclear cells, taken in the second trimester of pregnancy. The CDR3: CASSPDRGRDGYTF. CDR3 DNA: TGCGCCAGCAGCCCGGACAGGGGGCGCGACGGCTACACCTTC.